The clone carrying this T cell receptor beta chain occurred many times. Its antigen remains unidentified. These data belong to a study of blood T cells in healthy people across ages. A second PCR, run for about 7 to 11 cycles, used a sample-barcoded 5' primer plus a J-beta primer mix. TCRdb reanalysed the 5' RACE reads using MiXCR and keeps one entry per CDR3 protein. The sample contains roughly 1.9 million distinct CDR3 sequences, roughly two fifths of which appear only once. Findings and limits, study-wide: In older individuals, TCR beta diversity per million T cells was lower, falling roughly linearly with age. Fewer expanded clones and more diversity marked long-lived versus aged donors.

Germline CDR1 is MNHNY and CDR2 is SVGAGI (reference sequence). This CDR3 spans 12 amino acids. Trimming took 5 bases from V and 3 from J, leaving 7 bases between them. The chain joins TRBV6-6 to TRBJ2-5; weak D call: TRBD1 (6 bases). Sequencing was carried out using blood. This sequence was found in a human donor in good health. The CDR3 loop is CASSRQEETQYF. The CDR3 DNA sequence: TGTGCCAGCAGTCGACAGGAAGAGACCCAGTACTTC.